These 5 T cell receptor beta chains share one sample of origin, sequenced in a study of shared clonotypes between healthy human individuals. Profiled with immunoSEQ multiplex PCR; TCRdb holds only in-frame clones, not every one. This table has 950,000 to 1,300,000 clones, about 76% appearing once. Sequencing used memory CD4+ T cells sorted from blood. Sample subset: CD45RA-negative fraction. These receptor sequences come from a man aged 18-30 years in good health.

This rearrangement joins TRBV2 to TRBJ2-2; D may be TRBD1 or TRBD2 (6 bases each). Trimming took off 8 bases at V and 1 base at J, with 14 bases between the two ends. The CDR3 consists of 15 residues. Germline V gives CDR1 SNHLY, CDR2 FYNNEI. CDR3 sequence (DNA): TGTGCCAGCGAGGTGGGGGGCCGGAACACCGGGGAGCTGTTTTTT. Protein: CASEVGGRNTGELFF.

The V and J genes are TRBV4-3 and TRBJ2-3; D is unresolved. CDR1 and CDR2 from the germline V gene are LGHNA and YSLEER. Trimming stripped 0 bases from V and 1 base from J, with 2 bases between. The CDR3 consists of 13 residues. CDR3 region: CASSQDRTDTQYF. The CDR3 nucleotides are TGCGCCAGCAGCCAAGATCGCACAGATACGCAGTATTTT.

The chain carries TRBV11-1 and TRBJ2-1; the match to TRBD2 covers 12 bases. J lost 5 bases, V lost 5 bases, and 7 bases had no gene match. The CDR3 covers 16 residues. The V gene's germline CDR1 is SGHAT and CDR2 FQDESV (reference sequence). CDR3 residues: CASSRTSGITDNEQFF. The CDR3 DNA follows: TGTGCCAGCAGCCGGACTAGCGGGATCACGGACAATGAGCAGTTCTTC.

This clone was recorded many times. V gene TRBV5-6 combines with J gene TRBJ1-2; weak D call: TRBD1 (6 bases). V shed 0 bases and J shed 2 bases, with 8 bases lying between them. Per germline, CDR1 SGHDT and CDR2 YYEEEE. The CDR3 extends over 14 amino acids. This chain's CDR3 is CASSLAGQNYGYTF. In nucleotides, the CDR3 is TGTGCCAGCAGCTTGGCCGGACAGAACTATGGCTACACCTTC.

The chain recombines TRBV5-4 with TRBJ2-1, with 12 bases identical to TRBD2. CDR3 length: 16 amino acids. Germline loops: CDR1 SGHNT, CDR2 YYREEE (reference sequence). With 0 bases clipped from V and 7 bases from J, the junction kept 5 bases outside the gene matches. The CDR3 loop is CASSLGLAGGQNEQFF. For the CDR3, the DNA is TGTGCCAGCAGCTTGGGCCTAGCGGGGGGGCAGAATGAGCAGTTCTTC.